One sample yielded the 6 T cell receptor beta chains listed below, sequenced in a study of cytomegalovirus exposure and HLA in healthy donors. Primers included in the PCR were 60 Vbeta and 13 Jbeta primers. TCRdb's copy holds only in-frame clones and misses some; the assay was immunoSEQ multiplex PCR. Among about 190,000 clones listed, approximately 84% were seen once. The sample consisted of PBMCs. The source is a woman aged 45-60 years in good health and CMV-seropositive.

The chain couples TRBV6-5 to TRBJ2-5; possibly TRBD1 for D (5 bases). V lost 8 bases and J 3 bases, leaving 10 bases between the germline ends. The germline CDR1 and CDR2 sequences are MNHEY and SVGAGI. The CDR3 has 12 residues. CDR3 in amino acids: CASATGKETQYF. CDR3 DNA sequence: TGTGCCAGCGCCACAGGAAAAGAGACCCAGTACTTC.

This clone has more than one count but fewer than ten. A read error may produce the germline difference seen at one junction end. The chain uses TRBV5-1 and TRBJ1-6; 11 bases agree with TRBD1. CDR3 size: 16 residues. Germline values: CDR1 SGHRS, CDR2 YFSETQ. DNA for the CDR3: TGTGCCAGCAGCTTGTCACCGGGACAGGGGGATTCACCCCTCCACTTT. It specifies CASSLSPGQGDSPLHF. The full variable domain, completed using reference TRBV5-1 and TRBJ1-6, is KAGVTQTPRYLIKTRGQQVTLSCSPISGHRSVSWYQQTPGQGLQFLFEYFSETQRNKGNFPGRFSGRQFSNSRSEMNVSTLELGDSALYLCASSLSPGQGDSPLHFGNGTRLTVT.

The chain uses TRBV15 and TRBJ2-1, with a weak D call TRBD1 (6 bases). V shed 0 bases and J shed 6 bases, with 9 bases lying between them. Germline values: CDR1 LNHNV, CDR2 YYDKDF (reference sequence). CDR3 length equals 14 residues. The CDR3, as DNA: TGTGCCACCAGCAGAGATACAGGGTCCAATGAGCAGTTCTTC. Its protein product is CATSRDTGSNEQFF.

CDR3 in DNA: TGTGCCAGCAGCTTAGGTGACATAATATATGGCTACACCTTC. This encodes CASSLGDIIYGYTF. The chain recombines TRBV7-8 with TRBJ1-2; no definite D call. Germline V gene data show CDR1 as SGHVS and CDR2 as FQNEAQ. This CDR3 region has 14 residues. V lost 1 base and J lost 5, with 11 bases in between.

In the case of this clone: The junction shows a germline mismatch at one end, possibly a read error. The rearrangement uses TRBV7-9 and TRBJ1-2, with TRBD1 identical over 7 bases. There are 14 residues in the CDR3. From germline, CDR1 is SEHNR and CDR2 FQNEAQ (reference sequence). In DNA form, the CDR3 reads TGTTCCAGCACCGCGACAGGGATCAACTATGGCTACACCTTC. Encoded protein: CSSTATGINYGYTF.

The V call is TRBV6-5, the J call TRBJ2-2; D uncertain. The CDR3 has 15 amino acids. V was shortened by 2 bases and J by 5 bases, with 12 bases between the two germline ends. Germline CDR1 is MNHEY and CDR2 is SVGAGI. The CDR3 protein is CASSYRPPETGELFF. The DNA for the CDR3 is TGTGCCAGCAGTTACAGGCCTCCGGAGACCGGGGAGCTGTTTTTT.